A single count supports the clone carrying this T cell receptor (beta chain). In the naive CD8 group, cells lacked CD45RO and were positively selected for CCR7, so terminally differentiated effector memory CD45RA+ cells were left out. This entry comes from a study of shared clonotypes between healthy human individuals. Some clones are missing from TCRdb's copy, which holds only in-frame ones; the method was immunoSEQ multiplex PCR. The table lists about 2.1 million clones, about 93% of them singletons. V was cut by 4 bases and J by 2 bases, with 13 bases left in between. This CDR3 contains 14 residues. Germline values: CDR1 SGHNT, CDR2 YYREEE (reference sequence).

The specimen sequenced was naive CD8+ T cells from PBMCs. This sequence was found in a man aged 18 to 30 in good health. Some clones in this sample may be carry-over from other donors' samples. The chain combines TRBV5-4 with TRBJ2-7, with a tentative D call TRBD2 (6 bases). In DNA form, the CDR3 reads TGTGCCAGCAGCCACGAACCTAGCGCCTACGAGCAGTACTTC. Protein product: CASSHEPSAYEQYF.